The 22 T cell receptor beta chains reported below all come from one sample, sequenced in a study of blood T cell repertoires in COVID-19. Sequenced by immunoSEQ multiplex PCR; TCRdb stores in-frame clones only, minus some. The sample carries around 55,000 clones, approximately 91% recorded once. The sequencing input was peripheral blood. These receptor sequences come from a man in his sixties with active COVID-19.

The J gene is TRBJ1-5, the V gene TRBV27; TRBD1 might be the D (5 bases). Germline CDR1 and CDR2: MNHEY and SMNVEV (reference sequence). CDR3 size: 15 residues. The V gene lost 3 bases and the J gene lost 6 bases, with 15 bases spanning the gap. The CDR3 region has the DNA TGTGCCAGCAGTTTCCCTAATCAGGGATCTCAGCCCCAGCATTTT. It translates to CASSFPNQGSQPQHF.

The J gene is TRBJ1-1, the V gene TRBV3-1 (or the pseudogene TRBV3-2); 7 bases align to TRBD1. This CDR3 region has 14 residues. Germline V CDR1 and CDR2: LGHDT, YNNKEL (reference sequence). Trimming at V came to 1 base and at J to 5 bases, leaving 4 bases not matched to a gene. The CDR3 coding sequence is TGTGCCAGCAGCCAAGCTCCAGGGGGGACTGAAGCTTTCTTT. Translation: CASSQAPGGTEAFF.

The V and J genes are TRBV2 and TRBJ1-4, with D perhaps matching TRBD1 (5 bases). This CDR3 comprises 14 residues. Trimming pared 6 bases from V and 1 base from J, leaving 9 bases between. The V gene's germline CDR1 is SNHLY and CDR2 FYNNEI. The chain's CDR3 is CASSLQGTNEKLFF. Here the CDR3 DNA reads TGTGCCAGCAGCCTGCAGGGAACTAATGAAAAACTGTTTTTT.

The V call is TRBV2, the J call TRBJ2-2; TRBD2 agrees at 10 bases. V was clipped by 7 bases and J by 6 bases; unmatched bases: 5. Germline CDR1 and CDR2: SNHLY and FYNNEI. There are 14 residues in the CDR3. CDR3 sequence (DNA): TGTGCCAGCAAGATAGCGGGAGGTCCCGGGGAGCTGTTTTTT. This gives the protein CASKIAGGPGELFF.

This clone was seen just once. The CDR3, as DNA: TGTGCCACCAGTGATACTTACAGAGCGAGGGCTTCCTACGAGCAGTACTTC. As protein: CATSDTYRARASYEQYF. The V gene is TRBV24-1, the J gene TRBJ2-7; the D gene is possibly TRBD2 (5 bases). This CDR3 region has 17 residues. Germline CDR1 and CDR2: KGHDR and SFDVKD. V was pared by 3 bases and J by 1 base, with 18 bases between.

The V gene is TRBV19, the J gene TRBJ2-7; TRBD1 agrees at 9 bases. The V and J ends lost 5 bases and 2 bases, in that order; junction bases with no gene match: 7. The germline V gene encodes CDR1 LNHDA and CDR2 SQIVND (reference sequence). The length of the CDR3 is 15 residues. The CDR3: CASSPDRGRTYEQYF. The CDR3 DNA is TGTGCCAGTAGTCCGGACAGGGGCCGAACCTACGAGCAGTACTTC.

J is TRBJ2-1 and V is TRBV3-1 (or the pseudogene TRBV3-2); the D gene is possibly TRBD2 (5 bases). The germline CDR1 and CDR2 sequences are LGHDT and YNNKEL (reference sequence). V was pared by 2 bases and J by 4 bases, with 12 bases between. The CDR3 runs 15 residues. The CDR3 is CASSQRTASYNEQFF. As DNA, the CDR3 is TGTGCCAGCAGCCAACGGACTGCGTCATACAATGAGCAGTTCTTC.

The gene calls are TRBV19 and TRBJ2-5, with TRBD2 matching 7 bases. Per germline, CDR1 LNHDA and CDR2 SQIVND (reference sequence). The CDR3 is 14 amino acids. V shed 7 bases and J 3 bases; nucleotides not matched to a gene: 8. The CDR3, as DNA: TGTGCCAGTACACTGGGGGGAGGGGAAGAGACCCAGTACTTC. Translating it yields CASTLGGGEETQYF.

The rearrangement joins TRBV11-2 to TRBJ2-7; a possible D gene is TRBD2 (5 bases). Trimming took 3 bases from V and 3 from J, leaving 18 bases between them. Germline assignment: CDR1 SGHAT and CDR2 FQNNGV. The length of the CDR3 is 16 residues. CDR3 residues: CASSFLGETANYEQYF. The CDR3 DNA sequence: TGTGCCAGCAGCTTCCTCGGGGAGACGGCGAACTACGAGCAGTACTTC. Full variable domain (remainder filled in from reference TRBV11-2 and TRBJ2-7): EAGVAQSPRYKIIEKRQSVAFWCNPISGHATLYWYQQILGQGPKLLIQFQNNGVVDDSQLPKDRFSAERLKGVDSTLKIQPAKLEDSAVYLCASSFLGETANYEQYFGPGTRLTVT.

V is TRBV6-6 and J is TRBJ2-7; 10 bases are shared with TRBD2. With 10 bases clipped from V and 2 bases from J, the junction kept 5 bases outside the gene matches. The germline V gene has CDR1 MNHNY and CDR2 SVGAGI (reference sequence). The CDR3 totals 13 residues. In DNA, the CDR3 is TGTGCCACTAGCGGGAGTCACCCCTACGAGCAGTACTTC. Amino acids: CATSGSHPYEQYF.

This chain uses TRBV25-1 with TRBJ1-1; no definite D call. The V end lost 4 bases, the J end lost 4 bases, and 4 bases lay between the germline ends. CDR1 is MGHDK, CDR2 SYGVNS, per germline. CDR3 size: 11 residues. CDR3 in amino acids: CASSVSTEAFF. The CDR3 nucleotides are TGTGCCAGCAGTGTGAGCACTGAAGCTTTCTTT.

In regard to this clone: One junction end does not reproduce the germline sequence, and a read error may be involved. The chain recombines TRBV4-1 with TRBJ2-5; no clear D. The CDR3 is 13 residues long. The germline gives CDR1 MGHRA, CDR2 YSYEKL. Here the CDR3 reads CASSKDEQETQYF. The CDR3, as DNA: TGCGCCAGCAGCAAAGATGAGCAAGAGACCCAGTACTTC.

The count of this clone is one. Additional DNA sequences in this sample encode the identical CDR3. The gene calls are TRBV5-1 and TRBJ2-3, with 9 bases lining up with TRBD1. CDR3 length: 16 amino acids. The junction had 5 bases not matched to a gene; V was cut back by 0 bases and J by 3 bases. Per germline, CDR1 SGHRS and CDR2 YFSETQ. CDR3 residues: CASSLVGGQGTDTQYF. The CDR3, as DNA: TGCGCCAGCAGCTTGGTAGGGGGACAGGGAACAGATACGCAGTATTTT. Supplemented by reference TRBV5-1 and TRBJ2-3, the full variable domain reads KAGVTQTPRYLIKTRGQQVTLSCSPISGHRSVSWYQQTPGQGLQFLFEYFSETQRNKGNFPGRFSGRQFSNSRSEMNVSTLELGDSALYLCASSLVGGQGTDTQYFGPGTRLTVL.

The CDR3 DNA is TGTGCCAGTAGTTCGGGACAGGACTCCTACGAGCAGTACTTC. It specifies CASSSGQDSYEQYF. The chain couples TRBV19 to TRBJ2-7, with TRBD1 identical over 8 bases. There are 14 residues in the CDR3. The ends lost 5 bases at V and 0 bases at J; junction bases unmatched: 3. Germline V lookup: CDR1 LNHDA, CDR2 SQIVND (reference sequence). The variable domain in full, with the rest retrieved from reference TRBV19 and TRBJ2-7, is DGGITQSPKYLFRKEGQNVTLSCEQNLNHDAMYWYRQDPGQGLRLIYYSQIVNDFQKGDIAEGYSVSREKKESFPLTVTSAQKNPTAFYLCASSSGQDSYEQYFGPGTRLTVT.

This clone has just one count. This sequence joins TRBV4-2 and TRBJ2-1; perhaps TRBD1 as D (5 bases). CDR3 length: 13 amino acids. Germline V gene sequence: CDR1 LGHNA, CDR2 YNFKEQ. Trimming removed 0 bases from V and 12 bases from J, with 12 bases in between. The CDR3 DNA reads as TGTGCCAGCAGCCAAGACGACGGCCAGGGGCAGTTCTTC. Its translation: CASSQDDGQGQFF.

The chain combines TRBV18 with TRBJ1-1, with D perhaps TRBD1 (6 bases). The V and J ends lost 6 bases and 4 bases respectively, with 18 bases between them. The germline V gene encodes CDR1 KGHSH and CDR2 LQKENI. The CDR3 spans 15 residues. The DNA of the CDR3 is TGTGCCAGCTCCCCCTCGGCAGGGGTCGTCACTGAAGCTTTCTTT. It is translated as CASSPSAGVVTEAFF. Full variable domain (rest looked up from reference TRBV18 and TRBJ1-1): NAGVMQNPRHLVRRRGQEARLRCSPMKGHSHVYWYRQLPEEGLKFMVYLQKENIIDESGMPKERFSAEFPKEGPSILRIQQVVRGDSAAYFCASSPSAGVVTEAFFGQGTRLTVV.

In its sample, this clone was seen a few times. This rearrangement joins TRBV27 to TRBJ2-7; D perhaps matches TRBD1 (6 bases). Germline values: CDR1 MNHEY, CDR2 SMNVEV (reference sequence). V was cut by 5 bases and J by 1 base, with 18 bases left in between. This CDR3 contains 16 residues. This chain's CDR3 is CASSASQGQVSYEQYF. The CDR3 coding sequence is TGTGCCAGCAGTGCCTCCCAGGGACAAGTTTCCTACGAGCAGTACTTC.

V gene TRBV6-6 combines with J gene TRBJ2-1; a weak D match, TRBD2 (5 bases). V lost 0 bases and J lost 1, with 7 bases in between. CDR3 length: 15 amino acids. Germline-derived CDR1 and CDR2 are MNHNY and SVGAGI (reference sequence). This CDR3 reads CASSYSGGSYNEQFF. The CDR3, as DNA: TGTGCCAGCAGTTACTCGGGCGGGTCCTACAATGAGCAGTTCTTC.

The chain uses TRBV13 and TRBJ2-3, with 14 bases identical to TRBD2. Germline assignment: CDR1 PRHDT and CDR2 FYEKMQ (reference sequence). The CDR3 has 18 amino acids. Germline trimming cut 1 base from V and 6 bases from J; bases unmatched to any gene: 9. The CDR3, as DNA: TGTGCCAGCAGCTTAGCAATGGGACTAGCGGGAGAGTGGGATACGCAGTATTTT. It is translated as CASSLAMGLAGEWDTQYF.

V and J are TRBV27 and TRBJ1-1, with D uncertain. Trimming pared 3 bases from V and 0 bases from J, leaving 8 bases between. There are 14 residues in the CDR3. CDR1 is MNHEY, CDR2 SMNVEV, per germline (reference sequence). CDR3 sequence reads: CASSFSRMNTEAFF. For the CDR3, the DNA is TGTGCCAGCAGTTTTTCCAGGATGAACACTGAAGCTTTCTTT.

CDR3 DNA: TGCGCCAGCAGTGGGGGGACCGCGGGAGGGGATAATTCACCCCTCCACTTT. This sequence encodes CASSGGTAGGDNSPLHF. This chain links TRBV10-1 with TRBJ1-6, with D possibly TRBD1 on 5 matching bases. Germline CDR1 is WNHNN and CDR2 is SYGVQD (reference sequence). The CDR3 length is 17 residues. Trimming stripped 4 bases from V and 5 bases from J, with 18 bases between.

The chain links TRBV30 to TRBJ2-2; a weak D match, TRBD2 (5 bases). V shed 4 bases and J shed 3 bases, with 12 bases lying between them. Looked up from germline, CDR1 is GTSNPN and CDR2 is SVGIG (reference sequence). The CDR3 spans 14 residues. The CDR3 DNA is TGTGCCTGGAAAAAAGGGAGTCACACCGGGGAGCTGTTTTTT. It yields the protein CAWKKGSHTGELFF.